The clone carrying this T cell receptor beta chain was counted at least ten times. The sample comes from a study of T cell repertoires in cytomegalovirus infection. TCRdb reprocessed the reads via MiXCR and lists one record per CDR3 protein. The sample records under 350,000 distinct CDR3 sequences, over 7.5% being singletons. The CDR3 has 15 residues. In germline, CDR1 is MDHEN, CDR2 SYDVKM. Trimming cost V 2 bases and J 4 bases, with 14 bases left between them. The sequencing sample was made of PBMCs. This TCR derives from a human donor in good health (CMV status not recorded). Some clones in this sample may be carry-over from other donors' samples. The chain recombines TRBV28 with TRBJ1-2; maybe TRBD1 (6 bases). CDR3 in amino acids: CASSLEGELGYGYTF. CDR3 DNA sequence: TGTGCCAGCAGTTTAGAGGGGGAATTAGGCTATGGCTACACCTTC.